The sample holds one count of the clone carrying this TCR beta chain. The data belong to a study of blood T cell repertoires in COVID-19. Study in general: Sample material is recorded as cDNA or gDNA derived from T cells, B-cell-depleted T cells, or PBMCs.

The CDR3 sequence is 14 residues long. Trimming took 4 bases from V and 1 from J, leaving 11 bases between them. Germline CDR1 LGHDT, CDR2 YNNKEL (reference sequence). This table comes from immunoSEQ multiplex PCR, and its TCRdb copy is limited to in-frame clones, with some not included. This repertoire shows some 250,000 clones, approximately 85% found once; its top ten account for under 15%. The V call is TRBV3-1 (or the pseudogene TRBV3-2), the J call TRBJ2-7, with D possibly being TRBD1 (6 bases). The sequenced sample consisted of peripheral blood. This TCR came from a woman aged 60 to 75 with active or convalescent COVID-19. CDR3 nucleotides: TGTGCCAGCAGCCGCCTAGGGGGTTCCTACGAGCAGTACTTC. This translates into CASSRLGGSYEQYF.